This T cell receptor (beta chain) came from a study of CD8 T cells in ankylosing spondylitis. Study findings and constraints: Reported data indicate significant enrichment of disease-linked clones within matched ankylosing spondylitis synovial fluid. A motif of eight highly homologous TCR beta variants was seen as apparently characteristic of ankylosing spondylitis blood.

From the 5' RACE reads, TCRdb called clonotypes with MiXCR, one entry per CDR3 protein. In the table there are around 150,000 distinct CDR3 sequences, 7.3% of which are singletons. V lost 6 bases to trimming and J lost 1 base, with 16 bases between them. The CDR3 totals 16 residues. CDR1 SGHRS and CDR2 YFSETQ come from the germline V gene. This clonotype was seen at least ten times. Its antigen is not known. The chain recombines TRBV5-1 with TRBJ2-2; D might be TRBD2 (6 bases). This TCR was sampled from a female donor with ankylosing spondylitis or in good health (not recorded which). The sequenced material came from blood, either unsorted or a sorted T cell fraction (not recorded which). The CDR3 DNA reads as TGCGCCAGCAACCCCGGTGGAGGGGTGAACACCGGGGAGCTGTTTTTT. Its protein product is CASNPGGGVNTGELFF.